A single sample gave rise to the 17 T cell receptor beta chains below, sequenced in a study of blood T cell repertoires in COVID-19. Using immunoSEQ multiplex PCR, the repertoire was profiled, and TCRdb retains in-frame clones only, with some absent. Of approximately 250,000 clones listed, roughly 85% are singletons. Sequencing was performed on peripheral blood. These receptors all stem from a man in his forties with acute or convalescent COVID-19.

This clone appeared a few times. This chain uses TRBV5-4 with TRBJ1-1; the D gene is possibly TRBD1 (6 bases). V dropped 2 bases and J dropped 3 bases, with 8 bases sitting between them. Germline values: CDR1 SGHNT, CDR2 YYREEE (reference sequence). This CDR3 is 13 amino acids long. CDR3 nucleotide sequence: TGTGCCAGCAGCTTTCGGACAGACACTGAAGCTTTCTTT. Protein sequence: CASSFRTDTEAFF. Supplemented by reference TRBV5-4 and TRBJ1-1, the full variable domain reads ETGVTQSPTHLIKTRGQQVTLRCSSQSGHNTVSWYQQALGQGPQFIFQYYREEENGRGNFPPRFSGLQFPNYSSELNVNALELDDSALYLCASSFRTDTEAFFGQGTRLTVV.

A note on this clone: Additional DNA sequences in this sample encode the identical CDR3. The chain has TRBV19 and TRBJ2-3; 11 bases align to TRBD2. This CDR3 contains 13 residues. Losses at the gene ends were 10 bases for V and 3 bases for J; bases not matched to a gene: 3. Looked up from germline, CDR1 is LNHDA and CDR2 is SQIVND (reference sequence). The DNA for the CDR3 is TGTGCCATTAGCGGGGGGGCGACAGATACGCAGTATTTT. Protein: CAISGGATDTQYF.

This chain joins TRBV4-3 and TRBJ2-2; 8 nucleotides align to TRBD1. The V segment lost 0 bases and the J segment 4 bases; nucleotides outside the gene matches: 7. The CDR3 length is 17 residues. Germline V CDR1 and CDR2: LGHNA, YSLEER. The CDR3 protein is CASSQDGQGAITGELFF. CDR3 in DNA: TGCGCCAGCAGCCAAGATGGGCAGGGGGCAATCACCGGGGAGCTGTTTTTT.

This clone has more than one count but fewer than ten. The gene calls are TRBV10-1 and TRBJ1-1; D is unclear. This CDR3 is built from 11 residues. Per the germline V gene, CDR1 is WNHNN and CDR2 is SYGVQD (reference sequence). V was trimmed by 11 bases and J by 3 bases, leaving 10 bases between them. The CDR3 loop reads CARLRDTEAFF. The CDR3, as DNA: TGCGCCCGCCTCCGGGACACTGAAGCTTTCTTT.

This rearrangement joins TRBV2 to TRBJ2-7; D gene ambiguous. This CDR3 has 13 amino acids. V was cut by 4 bases and J by 0 bases, with 7 bases left in between. Per the germline V gene, CDR1 is SNHLY and CDR2 is FYNNEI. The CDR3 protein is CASSVFSSYEQYF. CDR3 in DNA: TGTGCCAGCAGTGTCTTTAGCTCCTACGAGCAGTACTTC.

Here the CDR3 DNA reads TGTGCCTCCAAGGGGGTGGCGGGTGTAGCCGGGGAGCTGTTTTTT. It yields the protein CASKGVAGVAGELFF. The V gene is TRBV27, the J gene TRBJ2-2, with D tentatively TRBD1 (6 bases). Germline loops: CDR1 MNHEY, CDR2 SMNVEV (reference sequence). CDR3 length equals 15 residues. V lost 11 bases and J 6 bases, leaving 22 bases between the germline ends.

J is TRBJ2-1 and V is TRBV28; no reliable D call. Trimming stripped 3 bases from V and 8 bases from J, with 14 bases between. The length of the CDR3 is 14 residues. Germline CDR1 reads MDHEN; CDR2 reads SYDVKM. CDR3 bases: TGTGCCAGCAGTTTTGGATTGCGGCATGATGAGCAGTTCTTC. Translated, it gives CASSFGLRHDEQFF.

The CDR3: CASSASTSGTEAFF. As DNA, the CDR3 is TGTGCCAGCAGCGCCTCTACTTCTGGCACTGAAGCTTTCTTT. The genes are TRBV9 and TRBJ1-1, with D hard to call. There are 14 residues in the CDR3. Germline-derived CDR1 and CDR2 are SGDLS and YYNGEE. V was shortened by 3 bases and J by 4 bases, with 13 bases between the two germline ends.

This clone was detected once. This sequence joins TRBV28 and TRBJ1-2; the D gene is possibly TRBD1 (6 bases). This CDR3 contains 16 residues. CDR1 is MDHEN, CDR2 SYDVKM, per germline. The V end was cut by 2 bases, the J end by 8 bases, with 21 bases between. CDR3 nucleotide sequence: TGTGCCAGCAGTTTAGGGTCCCGCAGGGGCGCTGTGGGCTACACCTTC. Amino acids: CASSLGSRRGAVGYTF.

The rearrangement uses TRBV3-1 (or the pseudogene TRBV3-2) and TRBJ1-1, with D maybe TRBD1 (5 bases). V was pared by 2 bases and J by 3 bases, with 10 bases between. Per germline, CDR1 LGHDT and CDR2 YNNKEL (reference sequence). The CDR3 totals 14 residues. CDR3 in amino acids: CASSQPGPDTEAFF. Written as DNA, the CDR3 is TGTGCCAGCAGCCAACCAGGGCCGGACACTGAAGCTTTCTTT.

V gene TRBV5-5 combines with J gene TRBJ1-4, with TRBD1 as a possible D gene (5 bases). The V gene's germline CDR1 is SGHKS and CDR2 YYEKEE (reference sequence). The CDR3 consists of 15 residues. V lost 1 base and J 5 bases, leaving 12 bases between the germline ends. This chain's CDR3 is CASSLTVGGNEKLFF. CDR3 sequence (DNA): TGTGCCAGCAGCTTGACGGTGGGGGGAAATGAAAAACTGTTTTTT.

This chain joins TRBV25-1 and TRBJ2-5; a weak D match, TRBD1 (6 bases). The V gene's germline CDR1 is MGHDK and CDR2 SYGVNS. V lost 4 bases and J 2 bases, leaving 17 bases between the germline ends. CDR3 size: 16 residues. CDR3 DNA: TGTGCCAGCAGTGGCGGGTGGGGGCCCGTTCAAGAGACCCAGTACTTC. Protein sequence: CASSGGWGPVQETQYF.

The chain couples TRBV19 to TRBJ1-1, with D tentatively TRBD1 (5 bases). The germline V gene has CDR1 LNHDA and CDR2 SQIVND (reference sequence). V lost 11 bases and J lost 1, with 14 bases in between. The CDR3 is made up of 13 amino acids. In DNA, the CDR3 is TGTGCCTCCAGGGAGGGAGGGAACACTGAAGCTTTCTTT. This codes for CASREGGNTEAFF.

The V gene is TRBV5-4, the J gene TRBJ1-4; TRBD1 matches at 7 bases. The CDR3 consists of 15 residues. Germline-derived CDR1 and CDR2 are SGHNT and YYREEE (reference sequence). V was clipped by 1 base and J by 8 bases; unmatched bases: 8. The CDR3: CASSLRSTGKEKLFF. CDR3 nucleotides: TGTGCCAGCAGCTTGCGTTCGACAGGGAAAGAAAAACTGTTTTTT.

The chain is built from TRBV18 and TRBJ2-7, with D unresolved. Trimming removed 3 bases at V and 6 bases at J, with 12 bases between. The CDR3 loop spans 13 amino acids. Germline V CDR1 and CDR2: KGHSH, LQKENI. The CDR3 region is CASSPSEQSEQYF. The DNA of the CDR3 is TGTGCCAGCTCACCTTCGGAACAGAGCGAGCAGTACTTC. Full variable domain (rest looked up from reference TRBV18 and TRBJ2-7): NAGVMQNPRHLVRRRGQEARLRCSPMKGHSHVYWYRQLPEEGLKFMVYLQKENIIDESGMPKERFSAEFPKEGPSILRIQQVVRGDSAAYFCASSPSEQSEQYFGPGTRLTVT.

The table lists this clone with a count of one. V and J are TRBV2 and TRBJ1-5; D gene unclear. Between the trimmed V and J ends, which lost 5 bases and 1 base, there was a span of 24 bases. In germline, CDR1 is SNHLY, CDR2 FYNNEI. This CDR3 is built from 19 residues. CDR3 DNA sequence: TGTGCCAGCAGTTCGGGGTCCTCAAAGCTTTGGTTGAGCAATCAGCCCCAGCATTTT. Translating gives CASSSGSSKLWLSNQPQHF.

The genes are TRBV2 and TRBJ1-1; D is unresolved. This CDR3 comprises 13 residues. Germline CDR1 SNHLY, CDR2 FYNNEI. Trimming took off 2 bases at V and 7 bases at J, with 11 bases between the two ends. The CDR3 nucleotides are TGTGCCAGCAGTGAAAGTAGTTTGAGTGAAGCTTTCTTT. Translated, it gives CASSESSLSEAFF.